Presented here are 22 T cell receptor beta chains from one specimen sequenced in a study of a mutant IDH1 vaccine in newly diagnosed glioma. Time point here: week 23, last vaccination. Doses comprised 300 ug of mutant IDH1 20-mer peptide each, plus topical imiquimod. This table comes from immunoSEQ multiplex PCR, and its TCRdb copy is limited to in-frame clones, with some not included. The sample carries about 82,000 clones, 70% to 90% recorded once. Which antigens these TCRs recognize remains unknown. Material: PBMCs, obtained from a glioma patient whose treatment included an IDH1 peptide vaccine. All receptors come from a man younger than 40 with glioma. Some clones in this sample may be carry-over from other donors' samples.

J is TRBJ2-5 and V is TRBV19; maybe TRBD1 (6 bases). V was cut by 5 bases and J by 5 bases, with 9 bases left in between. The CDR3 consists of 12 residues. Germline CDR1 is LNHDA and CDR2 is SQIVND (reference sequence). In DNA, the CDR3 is TGTGCCAGTAGTGCAGGGGAGGAGACCCAGTACTTC. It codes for CASSAGEETQYF.

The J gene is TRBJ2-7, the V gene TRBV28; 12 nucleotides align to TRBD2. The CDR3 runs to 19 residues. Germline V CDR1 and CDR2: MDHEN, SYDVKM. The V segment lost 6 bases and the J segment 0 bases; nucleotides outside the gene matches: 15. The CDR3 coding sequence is TGTGCCAGCAGATCCGCCCCGACTAGCGGGAGACCAAACTCCTACGAGCAGTACTTC. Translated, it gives CASRSAPTSGRPNSYEQYF.

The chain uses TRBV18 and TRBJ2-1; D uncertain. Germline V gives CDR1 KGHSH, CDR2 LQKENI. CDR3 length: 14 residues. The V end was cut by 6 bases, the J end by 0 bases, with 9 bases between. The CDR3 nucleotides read TGTGCCAGCTCGTCAGTTAGCTCCTACAATGAGCAGTTCTTC. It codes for CASSSVSSYNEQFF.

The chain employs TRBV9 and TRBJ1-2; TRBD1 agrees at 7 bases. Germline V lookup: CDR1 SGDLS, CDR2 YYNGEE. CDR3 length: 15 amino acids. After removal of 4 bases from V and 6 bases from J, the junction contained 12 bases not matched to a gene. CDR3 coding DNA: TGTGCCAGCAGCACATCAAGAGGGGGCGCTGATGGCTACACCTTC. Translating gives CASSTSRGGADGYTF.

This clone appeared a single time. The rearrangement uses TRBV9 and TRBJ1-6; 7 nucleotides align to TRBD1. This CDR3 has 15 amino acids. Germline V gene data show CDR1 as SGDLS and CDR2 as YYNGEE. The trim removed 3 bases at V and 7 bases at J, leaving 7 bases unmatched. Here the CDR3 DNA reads TGTGCCAGCAGCGCACAGGGGTGGGAGAATTCACCCCTCCACTTT. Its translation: CASSAQGWENSPLHF.

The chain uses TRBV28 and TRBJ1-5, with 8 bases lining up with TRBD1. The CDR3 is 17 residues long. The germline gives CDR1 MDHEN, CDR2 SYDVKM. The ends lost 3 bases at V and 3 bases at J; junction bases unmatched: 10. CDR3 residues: CASSFVAQGAINQPQHF. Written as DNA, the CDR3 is TGTGCCAGCAGTTTTGTGGCGCAGGGGGCGATCAATCAGCCCCAGCATTTT.

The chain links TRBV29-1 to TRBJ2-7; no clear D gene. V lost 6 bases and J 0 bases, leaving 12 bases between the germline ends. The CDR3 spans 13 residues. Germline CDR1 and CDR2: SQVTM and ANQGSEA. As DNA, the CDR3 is TGCAGCGTCCGGGCACCTAGCTCCTACGAGCAGTACTTC. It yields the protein CSVRAPSSYEQYF.

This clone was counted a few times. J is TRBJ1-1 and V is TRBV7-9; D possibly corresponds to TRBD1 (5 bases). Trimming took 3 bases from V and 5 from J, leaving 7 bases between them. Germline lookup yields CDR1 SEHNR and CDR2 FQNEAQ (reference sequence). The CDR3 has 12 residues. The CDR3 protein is CASSLDKTEAFF. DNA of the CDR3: TGTGCCAGCAGCTTGGACAAGACTGAAGCTTTCTTT.

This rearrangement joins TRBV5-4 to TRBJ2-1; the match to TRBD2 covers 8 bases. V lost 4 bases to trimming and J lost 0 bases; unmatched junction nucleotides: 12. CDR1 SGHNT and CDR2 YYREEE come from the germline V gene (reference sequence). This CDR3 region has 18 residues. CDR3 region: CASSLGTRATSSYNEQFF. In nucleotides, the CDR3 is TGTGCCAGCAGCCTCGGGACTAGGGCAACGAGCTCCTACAATGAGCAGTTCTTC. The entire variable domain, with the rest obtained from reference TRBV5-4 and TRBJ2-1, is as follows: ETGVTQSPTHLIKTRGQQVTLRCSSQSGHNTVSWYQQALGQGPQFIFQYYREEENGRGNFPPRFSGLQFPNYSSELNVNALELDDSALYLCASSLGTRATSSYNEQFFGPGTRLTVL.

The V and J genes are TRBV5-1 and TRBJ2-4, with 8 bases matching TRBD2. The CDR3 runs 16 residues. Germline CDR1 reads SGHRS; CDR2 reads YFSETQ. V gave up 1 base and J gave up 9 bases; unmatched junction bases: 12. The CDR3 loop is CASSLSSSGGGSIQYF. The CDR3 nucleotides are TGCGCCAGCAGCTTGTCTTCCAGCGGGGGAGGTAGCATTCAGTACTTC.

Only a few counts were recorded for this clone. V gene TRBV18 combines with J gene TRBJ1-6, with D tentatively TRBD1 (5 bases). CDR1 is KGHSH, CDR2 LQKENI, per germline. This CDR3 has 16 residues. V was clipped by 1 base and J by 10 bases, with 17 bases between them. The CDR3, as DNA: TGTGCCAGCTCACCACTCGGCCAGGGCGTCGGGTCACCCCTCCACTTT. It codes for CASSPLGQGVGSPLHF.

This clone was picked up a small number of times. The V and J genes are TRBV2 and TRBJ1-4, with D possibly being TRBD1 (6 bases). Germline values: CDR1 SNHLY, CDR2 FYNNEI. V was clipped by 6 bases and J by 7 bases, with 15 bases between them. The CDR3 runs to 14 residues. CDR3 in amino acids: CASSYRAVIEKLFF. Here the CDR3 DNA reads TGTGCCAGCAGCTACAGGGCGGTCATTGAAAAACTGTTTTTT.

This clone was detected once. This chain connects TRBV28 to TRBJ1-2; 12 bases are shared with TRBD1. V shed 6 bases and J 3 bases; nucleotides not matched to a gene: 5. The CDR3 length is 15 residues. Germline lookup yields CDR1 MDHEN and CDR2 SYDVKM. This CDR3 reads CASRGQGAPDYGYTF. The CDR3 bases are TGTGCCAGCAGGGGACAGGGGGCCCCCGACTATGGCTACACCTTC.

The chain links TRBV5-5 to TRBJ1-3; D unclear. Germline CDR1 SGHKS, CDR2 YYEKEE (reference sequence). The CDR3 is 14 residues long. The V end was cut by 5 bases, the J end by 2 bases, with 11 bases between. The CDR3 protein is CASRRTAAGNTIYF. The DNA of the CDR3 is TGTGCCAGCAGAAGGACGGCGGCTGGAAACACCATATATTTT.

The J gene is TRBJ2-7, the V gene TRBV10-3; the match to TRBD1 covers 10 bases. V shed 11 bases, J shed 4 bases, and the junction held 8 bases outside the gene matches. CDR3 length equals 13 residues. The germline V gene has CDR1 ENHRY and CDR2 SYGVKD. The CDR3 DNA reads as TGTGCCGCCGAGGGACAGGGGAGATACGAGCAGTACTTC. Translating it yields CAAEGQGRYEQYF.

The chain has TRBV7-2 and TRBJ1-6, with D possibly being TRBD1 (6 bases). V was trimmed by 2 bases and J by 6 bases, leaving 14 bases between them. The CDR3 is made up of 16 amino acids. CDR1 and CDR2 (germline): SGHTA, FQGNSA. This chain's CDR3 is CASSLSYGGPNSPLHF. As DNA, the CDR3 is TGTGCCAGCAGCTTATCCTATGGGGGGCCTAATTCACCCCTCCACTTT.

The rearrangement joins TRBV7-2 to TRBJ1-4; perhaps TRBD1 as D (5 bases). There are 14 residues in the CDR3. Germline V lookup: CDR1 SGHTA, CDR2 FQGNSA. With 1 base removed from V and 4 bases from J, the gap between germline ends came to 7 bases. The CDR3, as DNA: TGTGCCAGCAGCTTAGGTGACAGTAATGAAAAACTGTTTTTT. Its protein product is CASSLGDSNEKLFF. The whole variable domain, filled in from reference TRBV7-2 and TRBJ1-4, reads GAGVSQSPSNKVTEKGKDVELRCDPISGHTALYWYRQSLGQGLEFLIYFQGNSAPDKSGLPSDRFSAERTGGSVSTLTIQRTQQEDSAVYLCASSLGDSNEKLFFGSGTQLSVL.

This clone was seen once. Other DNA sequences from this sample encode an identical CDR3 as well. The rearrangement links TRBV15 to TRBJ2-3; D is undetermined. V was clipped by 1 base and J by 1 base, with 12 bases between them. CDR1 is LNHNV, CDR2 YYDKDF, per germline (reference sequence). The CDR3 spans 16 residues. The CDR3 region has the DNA TGTGCCACCAGCAGAGGGTTAGGAGTAGGCACAGATACGCAGTATTTT. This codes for CATSRGLGVGTDTQYF.

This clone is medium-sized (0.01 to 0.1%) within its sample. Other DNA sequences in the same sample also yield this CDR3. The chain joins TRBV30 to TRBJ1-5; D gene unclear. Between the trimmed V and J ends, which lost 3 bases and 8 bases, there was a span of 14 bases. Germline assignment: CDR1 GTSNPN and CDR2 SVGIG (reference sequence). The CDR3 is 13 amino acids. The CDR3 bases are TGTGCCTGGAGCAGAGACCTAAGGGAGCCCCAGCATTTT. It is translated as CAWSRDLREPQHF.

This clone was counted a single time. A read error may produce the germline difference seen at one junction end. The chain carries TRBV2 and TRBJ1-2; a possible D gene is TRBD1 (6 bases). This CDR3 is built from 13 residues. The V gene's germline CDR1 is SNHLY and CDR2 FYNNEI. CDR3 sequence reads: CASSATGKHGHTF. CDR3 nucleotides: TGTGCCAGCAGTGCAACAGGGAAACATGGCCACACCTTC.

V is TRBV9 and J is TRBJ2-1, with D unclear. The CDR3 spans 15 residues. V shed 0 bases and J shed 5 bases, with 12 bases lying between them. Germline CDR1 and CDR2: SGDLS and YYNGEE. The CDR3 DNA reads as TGTGCCAGCAGCGTAGTCGGCTACTTAGACAATGAGCAGTTCTTC. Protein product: CASSVVGYLDNEQFF.

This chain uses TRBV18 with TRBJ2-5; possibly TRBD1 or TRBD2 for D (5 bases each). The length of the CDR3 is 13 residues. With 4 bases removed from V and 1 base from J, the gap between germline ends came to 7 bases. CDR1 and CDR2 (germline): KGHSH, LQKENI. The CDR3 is CASSRGTQETQYF. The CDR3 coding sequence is TGTGCCAGCTCACGGGGGACCCAAGAGACCCAGTACTTC. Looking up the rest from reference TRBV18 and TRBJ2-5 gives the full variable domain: NAGVMQNPRHLVRRRGQEARLRCSPMKGHSHVYWYRQLPEEGLKFMVYLQKENIIDESGMPKERFSAEFPKEGPSILRIQQVVRGDSAAYFCASSRGTQETQYFGPGTRLLVL.